These 29 T cell receptor beta chains came from one sample sequenced in a study of blood T cell repertoires in COVID-19. Libraries were prepared by immunoSEQ multiplex PCR; TCRdb keeps only in-frame clonotypes and omits some of them. The sample consists of about 280,000 clones, 70% to 90% of them appearing once. Sequencing was carried out using peripheral blood. All receptors come from a woman in her 30s who had recovered from COVID-19.

The chain employs TRBV7-9 and TRBJ1-5; 8 bases match TRBD1. Germline CDR1 is SEHNR and CDR2 is FQNEAQ (reference sequence). The CDR3 consists of 18 residues. V was pared by 3 bases and J by 0 bases, with 10 bases of the junction left unmatched. CDR3 coding DNA: TGTGCCAGCAGCTTGGGCGGACAGGGCACCTATAGCAATCAGCCCCAGCATTTT. It codes for CASSLGGQGTYSNQPQHF.

The chain links TRBV6-6 to TRBJ1-5; 9 bases line up with TRBD1. Trimming cost V 8 bases and J 2 bases; bases outside gene matches: 1. The length of the CDR3 is 13 residues. The germline CDR1 and CDR2 sequences are MNHNY and SVGAGI (reference sequence). The CDR3 is CASRTGGNQPQHF. CDR3 nucleotides: TGTGCCAGCCGGACAGGGGGCAATCAGCCCCAGCATTTT.

This clone was seen only once. The rearrangement uses TRBV19 and TRBJ2-2, with D possibly being TRBD2 (5 bases). The V gene lost 7 bases and the J gene lost 3 bases, with 6 bases spanning the gap. The germline V gene has CDR1 LNHDA and CDR2 SQIVND (reference sequence). This CDR3 is 12 amino acids long. CDR3 in amino acids: CASTGYTGELFF. The CDR3 nucleotides read TGTGCCAGTACGGGGTACACCGGGGAGCTGTTTTTT.

The rearrangement uses TRBV11-2 and TRBJ2-7; D is perhaps TRBD1 (6 bases). The CDR3 has 13 residues. The germline V gene has CDR1 SGHAT and CDR2 FQNNGV. Trimming removed 5 bases from V and 3 bases from J, with 11 bases in between. CDR3 residues: CASSAGTNYEQYF. The CDR3 region has the DNA TGTGCCAGCAGCGCCGGGACAAACTACGAGCAGTACTTC.

V usage is TRBV7-2 and J usage is TRBJ2-6; 9 nucleotides match TRBD1. This CDR3 has 18 amino acids. V was pared by 5 bases and J by 2 bases, with 10 bases of the junction left unmatched. Germline assignment: CDR1 SGHTA and CDR2 FQGNSA. CDR3 protein: CASSPPGQGRPGANVLTF. CDR3 nucleotides: TGTGCCAGCAGCCCGCCTGGACAGGGGAGGCCTGGGGCCAACGTCCTGACTTTC.

CDR3 nucleotide sequence: TGTGCCATCAGCGAACTGGGACAGGGGAGCTCTGGAAACACCATATATTTT. Translated, it gives CAISELGQGSSGNTIYF. The chain has TRBV10-3 and TRBJ1-3, with 10 bases that match TRBD1. This CDR3 contains 17 residues. The germline V gene encodes CDR1 ENHRY and CDR2 SYGVKD. V was pared by 6 bases and J by 0 bases, with 8 bases of the junction left unmatched.

V and J are TRBV2 and TRBJ2-3, with 11 bases that match TRBD2. The CDR3 is 14 amino acids. The germline CDR1 and CDR2 sequences are SNHLY and FYNNEI. Trimming at V came to 8 bases and at J to 7 bases, leaving 8 bases not matched to a gene. CDR3 DNA sequence: TGTGCCAGCGAGGGGCTAGCGGGGGGATATACGCAGTATTTT. It translates to CASEGLAGGYTQYF.

This clone was observed a handful of times. The V call is TRBV10-3, the J call TRBJ2-7; 7 bases are a match to TRBD1. The CDR3 loop spans 14 amino acids. V dropped 5 bases and J dropped 5; count of bases not matched to a gene: 9. CDR1 and CDR2 (germline): ENHRY, SYGVKD. The CDR3 loop is CAISPGQRSDEQYF. CDR3 nucleotides: TGTGCCATCAGTCCGGGACAGAGATCGGACGAGCAGTACTTC.

The rearrangement joins TRBV7-9 to TRBJ1-3; tentative D call: TRBD1 (5 bases). Germline lookup yields CDR1 SEHNR and CDR2 FQNEAQ (reference sequence). CDR3 size: 15 residues. Between the trimmed V and J ends, which lost 6 bases and 0 bases, there was a span of 12 bases. This CDR3 is CASSLGGASGNTIYF. In DNA, the CDR3 is TGTGCCAGCAGTCTGGGCGGGGCCTCTGGAAACACCATATATTTT.

V and J are TRBV6-5 and TRBJ1-2; unclear D gene. The CDR3 has 14 amino acids. Deletions cut 6 bases from V and 4 bases from J, with 15 bases between. Germline assignment: CDR1 MNHEY and CDR2 SVGAGI. The CDR3 loop is CASSQTPGGYGYTF. The CDR3 nucleotides read TGTGCCAGCAGCCAAACACCCGGAGGCTATGGCTACACCTTC.

The CDR3 region is CASSLQGRNTEAFF. The CDR3 DNA follows: TGTGCCAGCAGCCTACAGGGAAGGAACACTGAAGCTTTCTTT. V is TRBV7-2 and J is TRBJ1-1, with D tentatively TRBD1 (6 bases). V gave up 5 bases and J gave up 1 base, with 11 bases separating them. This CDR3 comprises 14 residues. CDR1 is SGHTA and CDR2 is FQGNSA in the germline V gene.

This chain joins TRBV6-1 and TRBJ2-7, with TRBD2 matching over 9 bases. The V gene end was trimmed by 0 bases and the J gene end by 5 bases; junction bases not matched to a gene: 5. The CDR3 loop spans 15 amino acids. Per germline, CDR1 MNHNS and CDR2 SASEGT. This CDR3 reads CASSEASGSVHEQYF. DNA of the CDR3: TGTGCCAGCAGTGAAGCTAGCGGGAGTGTCCACGAGCAGTACTTC.

The chain carries TRBV3-1 (or the pseudogene TRBV3-2) and TRBJ2-5; possible D gene TRBD1, 5 bases. The CDR3 totals 17 residues. V dropped 1 base and J dropped 7 bases, with 22 bases sitting between them. Germline-derived CDR1 and CDR2 are LGHDT and YNNKEL (reference sequence). CDR3 DNA: TGTGCCAGCAGCCAAGGGGTTGGTAGGGGTGAGTTTGTGACCCAGTACTTC. Translation: CASSQGVGRGEFVTQYF.

CDR3: CASSSTGSHEQYF. The CDR3 coding sequence is TGTGCCAGCAGCTCGACTGGGTCCCACGAGCAGTACTTC. V usage is TRBV7-9 and J usage is TRBJ2-7, with no clear D. CDR3 size: 13 residues. Per germline, CDR1 SEHNR and CDR2 FQNEAQ (reference sequence). V shed 4 bases and J shed 5 bases, with 12 bases lying between them. Combining the CDR3 with reference TRBV7-9 and TRBJ2-7 gives the whole variable domain DTGVSQNPRHKITKRGQNVTFRCDPISEHNRLYWYRQTLGQGPEFLTYFQNEAQLEKSRLLSDRFSAERPKGSFSTLEIQRTEQGDSAMYLCASSSTGSHEQYFGPGTRLTVT.

V and J are TRBV27 and TRBJ2-7; TRBD1 aligns across 8 bases. The length of the CDR3 is 14 residues. V shed 5 bases and J 0 bases; nucleotides not matched to a gene: 3. Germline loops: CDR1 MNHEY, CDR2 SMNVEV (reference sequence). This CDR3 is CASSRTGSSYEQYF. CDR3 in DNA: TGTGCCAGCAGTCGGACAGGGAGCTCCTACGAGCAGTACTTC.

The rearrangement uses TRBV6-5 and TRBJ1-1; D uncertain. V lost 0 bases to trimming and J lost 5 bases, with 13 bases between them. Germline V gene sequence: CDR1 MNHEY, CDR2 SVGAGI. The CDR3 covers 15 residues. The CDR3, as DNA: TGTGCCAGCAGTTACTCGACTGGGTCTGTGACTGAAGCTTTCTTT. Translation: CASSYSTGSVTEAFF.

This clone was picked up one time. The genes are TRBV7-6 and TRBJ1-1, with D unresolved. Trimming left V 0 bases short and J 0 bases short, with 5 bases between. Germline V lookup: CDR1 SGHVS, CDR2 FNYEAQ. This CDR3 is built from 14 residues. The CDR3 here is CASSLAAMNTEAFF. DNA for the CDR3: TGTGCCAGCAGCTTAGCAGCTATGAACACTGAAGCTTTCTTT.

The count of this clone is one. The chain has TRBV9 and TRBJ1-6; D is unclear. The germline gives CDR1 SGDLS, CDR2 YYNGEE. This CDR3 is built from 13 residues. V was trimmed by 1 base and J by 10 bases, leaving 9 bases between them. The CDR3 DNA reads TGTGCCAGCAGCGTAACGTCAGGCTCACCCCTCCACTTT. Residues: CASSVTSGSPLHF.

This clone was counted a few times. V usage is TRBV18 and J usage is TRBJ2-7; unclear D gene. CDR3 length: 14 residues. The V end lost 3 bases, the J end lost 3 bases, and 12 bases lay between the germline ends. Germline V gene data show CDR1 as KGHSH and CDR2 as LQKENI. DNA for the CDR3: TGTGCCAGCTCACCGTACCAGAACCTCTACGAGCAGTACTTC. Its translation is CASSPYQNLYEQYF.

V usage is TRBV18 and J usage is TRBJ1-1; 9 nucleotides agree with TRBD1. Germline V gene sequence: CDR1 KGHSH, CDR2 LQKENI. This CDR3 spans 14 amino acids. Unmatched junction bases numbered 4, after V lost 2 bases and J lost 6 bases. DNA for the CDR3: TGTGCCAGCTCACCAGGGACAGGGCGACCTGAAGCTTTCTTT. This translates into CASSPGTGRPEAFF.

CDR3 bases: TGTGCCAGCAGTTTCCGGGGACAAGAGACCCAGTACTTC. Translating gives CASSFRGQETQYF. V gene TRBV28 combines with J gene TRBJ2-5, with a weak D call TRBD2 (5 bases). This CDR3 has 13 amino acids. Germline loops: CDR1 MDHEN, CDR2 SYDVKM. Trimming shortened V by 3 bases and J by 2 bases, and 7 bases separated the two germline ends.

V usage is TRBV25-1 and J usage is TRBJ2-1; 7 bases are shared with TRBD2. The CDR3 totals 14 residues. Unmatched junction bases numbered 3, after V lost 5 bases and J lost 2 bases. Germline values: CDR1 MGHDK, CDR2 SYGVNS. CDR3 sequence: CASSRRGAYNEQFF. The CDR3 coding sequence is TGTGCCAGCAGTCGTCGGGGGGCCTACAATGAGCAGTTCTTC.

V and J are TRBV3-1 (or the pseudogene TRBV3-2) and TRBJ2-2, with TRBD1 matching over 7 bases. Germline trimming cut 5 bases from V and 7 bases from J; bases unmatched to any gene: 10. Germline V gene sequence: CDR1 LGHDT, CDR2 YNNKEL (reference sequence). The CDR3 is 15 residues long. CDR3 in amino acids: CASSSLWTGNGELFF. Written as DNA, the CDR3 is TGTGCCAGCAGCTCACTATGGACAGGCAACGGGGAGCTGTTTTTT.

This chain links TRBV5-4 with TRBJ2-1, with D perhaps matching TRBD1 (5 bases). This CDR3 spans 14 amino acids. V lost 4 bases, J lost 1 base, and 9 bases lay in between. Per the germline V gene, CDR1 is SGHNT and CDR2 is YYREEE (reference sequence). CDR3 in DNA: TGTGCCAGCAGCGCCAGGGCATCCTACAATGAGCAGTTCTTC. Translated, it gives CASSARASYNEQFF.

Concerning this clone: This CDR3 is also generated by other DNA sequences in the sample. The chain recombines TRBV19 with TRBJ1-1; TRBD1 is a possible D gene (5 bases). The length of the CDR3 is 13 residues. V dropped 3 bases and J dropped 4 bases, with 9 bases sitting between them. In germline, CDR1 is LNHDA, CDR2 SQIVND (reference sequence). This CDR3 reads CASSISRGTEAFF. CDR3 bases: TGTGCCAGTAGTATTAGTAGGGGCACTGAAGCTTTCTTT.

This clone was detected only a few times. The chain has TRBV6-2 or TRBV6-3 and TRBJ1-2; D is possibly TRBD1 (6 bases). The CDR3 has 12 amino acids. V lost 4 bases, J lost 7 bases, and 10 bases lay in between. Per the germline V gene, CDR1 is MNHEY and CDR2 is SVGEGT. The CDR3 loop reads CASSSGTLGYTF. For the CDR3, the DNA is TGTGCCAGCAGTTCAGGGACACTTGGCTACACCTTC.

The V and J genes are TRBV5-6 and TRBJ1-5; the D gene is possibly TRBD1 (5 bases). Germline V gene sequence: CDR1 SGHDT, CDR2 YYEEEE. The CDR3 covers 14 residues. Trimming pared 2 bases from V and 7 bases from J, leaving 13 bases between. CDR3 amino acids: CASSFQTALQPQHF. The DNA for the CDR3 is TGTGCCAGCAGCTTTCAGACAGCGCTCCAGCCCCAGCATTTT.

This chain links TRBV7-8 with TRBJ2-1; perhaps TRBD2 as D (6 bases). The CDR3 has 16 residues. V shed 1 base and J shed 0 bases, with 10 bases lying between them. CDR1 is SGHVS and CDR2 is FQNEAQ in the germline V gene. CDR3 coding DNA: TGTGCCAGCAGCTTAGTGTACGGGAGCTCCTACAATGAGCAGTTCTTC. This codes for CASSLVYGSSYNEQFF.

This sequence joins TRBV6-2 or TRBV6-3 and TRBJ2-5, with TRBD2 identical over 7 bases. The CDR3 runs to 15 residues. The V and J ends lost 5 bases and 1 base, in that order; junction bases with no gene match: 7. In germline, CDR1 is MNHEY, CDR2 SVGEGT. DNA of the CDR3: TGTGCCAGCAGTGTCGCTAGCGGTACCCAAGAGACCCAGTACTTC. It is translated as CASSVASGTQETQYF.